These 24 T cell receptor beta chains came from one sample sequenced in a study of cytomegalovirus exposure and HLA in healthy donors. The PCR ran on 60 Vbeta and 13 Jbeta primers. Assay used: immunoSEQ multiplex PCR; TCRdb lists only in-frame clones, some missing. The table shows approximately 150,000 clones, with roughly 77% occurring only once. The sample was PBMCs. These receptors all come from a man aged 18 to 29 in good health and CMV-seropositive.

This sequence joins TRBV4-2 and TRBJ2-3; a possible D gene is TRBD2 (6 bases). Trimming pared 0 bases from V and 5 bases from J, leaving 9 bases between. CDR3 length: 14 amino acids. Germline V gene lookup returns CDR1 LGHNA and CDR2 YNFKEQ. The CDR3 protein is CASSQDLAVDTQYF. DNA of the CDR3: TGTGCCAGCAGCCAAGATTTAGCGGTAGATACGCAGTATTTT.

The chain is built from TRBV2 and TRBJ2-3, with TRBD2 matching 12 bases. The CDR3 sequence is 19 residues long. Unmatched junction bases numbered 10, after V lost 3 bases and J lost 0 bases. Germline CDR1 is SNHLY and CDR2 is FYNNEI. The CDR3 region has the DNA TGTGCCAGCAGTGATCTCGAGGGACTAGCGGGTACTAGCACAGATACGCAGTATTTT. Residues: CASSDLEGLAGTSTDTQYF.

The rearrangement links TRBV4-1 to TRBJ2-3; 7 positions match TRBD2. This CDR3 spans 16 amino acids. V was clipped by 4 bases and J by 5 bases; unmatched bases: 12. CDR1 is MGHRA and CDR2 is YSYEKL in the germline V gene. In DNA, the CDR3 is TGCGCCAGCAGCCCCCTGAAGGGAGGGCCCTTAGATACGCAGTATTTT. Translating gives CASSPLKGGPLDTQYF.

This chain links TRBV13 with TRBJ2-3; D might be TRBD2 (5 bases). This CDR3 spans 15 amino acids. V gave up 0 bases and J gave up 0 bases, with 7 bases separating them. Per the germline V gene, CDR1 is PRHDT and CDR2 is FYEKMQ (reference sequence). Here the CDR3 DNA reads TGTGCCAGCAGCTTAGGGGGGAGAAGCACAGATACGCAGTATTTT. Translated, it gives CASSLGGRSTDTQYF.

This clone was counted between two and nine times. This chain links TRBV19 with TRBJ2-1; a possible D gene is TRBD2 (5 bases). Germline V gene sequence: CDR1 LNHDA, CDR2 SQIVND (reference sequence). The ends were cut back, 4 bases at V and 7 bases at J, with 8 bases in the middle. The CDR3 covers 12 residues. This chain's CDR3 is CASSNRGNEQFF. The CDR3 DNA sequence: TGTGCCAGTAGTAACAGAGGGAATGAGCAGTTCTTC.

The chain has TRBV6-1 and TRBJ2-4; 11 bases fit TRBD2. CDR3 length equals 20 residues. The junction had 11 bases not matched to a gene; V was cut back by 0 bases and J by 1 base. Germline CDR1 and CDR2: MNHNS and SASEGT. The CDR3 region has the DNA TGTGCCAGCAGTGAAGCGCTTCGACTAGCGGGGCGCCCCGCCAAAAACATTCAGTACTTC. The encoded protein is CASSEALRLAGRPAKNIQYF.

This chain joins TRBV28 and TRBJ2-7; D may be TRBD2 (5 bases). The CDR3 is 11 amino acids. Germline values: CDR1 MDHEN, CDR2 SYDVKM. This CDR3 reads CAVGDSYEQYV. In DNA form, the CDR3 reads TGTGCTGTCGGGGACTCCTACGAGCAGTACGTC.

This chain connects TRBV5-1 to TRBJ2-1; TRBD2 matches 9 bases. The germline CDR1 and CDR2 sequences are SGHRS and YFSETQ. This CDR3 contains 14 residues. After removal of 3 bases from V and 8 bases from J, the junction contained 6 bases not matched to a gene. The CDR3 region has the DNA TGCGCCAGCAGCTGGGGGACTAGCTCTGATGAGCAGTTCTTC. The encoded protein is CASSWGTSSDEQFF.

The chain employs TRBV7-3 and TRBJ2-1; 9 bases agree with TRBD2. The CDR3 is 16 amino acids. The junction had 10 bases not matched to a gene; V was cut back by 5 bases and J by 5 bases. Germline CDR1 is SGHTA and CDR2 is FQGTGA. The CDR3 region is CASSPEGLASNNEQFF. The DNA for the CDR3 is TGTGCCAGCAGCCCGGAGGGACTAGCCAGTAACAATGAGCAGTTCTTC.

The V call is TRBV5-1, the J call TRBJ1-1; tentative D call: TRBD1 (5 bases). CDR1 is SGHRS and CDR2 is YFSETQ in the germline V gene. Trimming cost V 4 bases and J 1 base, with 14 bases left between them. The CDR3 is made up of 15 amino acids. The CDR3 DNA sequence: TGCGCCAGCAGCCCCACAAACAGGAGGAACACTGAAGCTTTCTTT. Encoded protein: CASSPTNRRNTEAFF.

V usage is TRBV23-1 and J usage is TRBJ1-2; TRBD1 is a possible D gene (5 bases). TRBV23-1 is assigned to the ORF class and has an uncertain function. The CDR3 spans 13 residues. V dropped 0 bases and J dropped 4 bases, with 6 bases sitting between them. The CDR3 region has the DNA TGCGCCAGCAGTCAATCCCAGGGCTATGGCTACACCTTC. Encoded protein: CASSQSQGYGYTF.

V is TRBV5-1 and J is TRBJ2-5; 9 bases fit TRBD2. This CDR3 is 16 amino acids long. J was trimmed by 3 bases and V by 0 bases; bases with no gene match: 6. Germline V gives CDR1 SGHRS, CDR2 YFSETQ. The CDR3 nucleotides are TGCGCCAGCAGCTTGGCCGGCGGGGGGGTCAAAGAGACCCAGTACTTC. Protein sequence: CASSLAGGGVKETQYF.

The rearrangement joins TRBV5-8 to TRBJ1-5, with TRBD1 matching 7 bases. Germline V gene data show CDR1 as SGHTS and CDR2 as YDEGEE. This CDR3 region has 16 residues. The J segment lost 6 bases and the V segment lost 0 bases, leaving 9 bases of the junction unmatched. CDR3 sequence: CASSLGYRGGGQPQHF. DNA for the CDR3: TGTGCCAGCAGCTTGGGGTACAGGGGTGGGGGTCAGCCCCAGCATTTT.

V usage is TRBV10-3 and J usage is TRBJ2-5, with D possibly matching TRBD2 (6 bases). This CDR3 is built from 16 residues. The germline V gene has CDR1 ENHRY and CDR2 SYGVKD. Trimming left V 4 bases short and J 2 bases short, with 17 bases between. The CDR3 is CAISASLGGLQETQYF. For the CDR3, the DNA is TGTGCCATCAGTGCCAGCCTCGGGGGTTTACAAGAGACCCAGTACTTC.

V usage is TRBV5-1 and J usage is TRBJ2-5; 7 bases map to TRBD1. Germline V gene lookup returns CDR1 SGHRS and CDR2 YFSETQ. With V trimmed by 6 bases and J by 4 bases, 12 bases remained unmatched. The CDR3 runs 15 residues. CDR3 DNA sequence: TGCGCCAGCAAATTAGCAGGGGGAATTGGAGAGACCCAGTACTTC. Amino acid sequence: CASKLAGGIGETQYF.

This chain links TRBV29-1 with TRBJ1-1; D might be TRBD1 (6 bases). Germline loops: CDR1 SQVTM, CDR2 ANQGSEA. Trimming pared 5 bases from V and 0 bases from J, leaving 7 bases between. CDR3 size: 12 residues. The CDR3 protein is CSVTGLNTEAFF. In DNA form, the CDR3 reads TGCAGCGTTACAGGGCTGAACACTGAAGCTTTCTTT.

V is TRBV6-7 and J is TRBJ1-3; the D gene is possibly TRBD1 (6 bases). Being an ORF, TRBV6-7 has a function that is uncertain. V shed 2 bases and J shed 0 bases, with 8 bases lying between them. The CDR3 is 15 residues long. Written as DNA, the CDR3 is TGTGCCAGCAGTTACGACAGGTGCTCTGGAAACACCATATATTTT. Protein sequence: CASSYDRCSGNTIYF.

The chain employs TRBV19 and TRBJ1-2; possibly TRBD1 for D (5 bases). V gave up 1 base and J gave up 4 bases, with 7 bases separating them. Germline loops: CDR1 LNHDA, CDR2 SQIVND (reference sequence). The CDR3 consists of 13 residues. Here the CDR3 DNA reads TGTGCCAGTAGTATAGGACAGCTCTATGGCTACACCTTC. Translation: CASSIGQLYGYTF.

J is TRBJ1-2 and V is TRBV28, with TRBD1 as a possible D gene (6 bases). V lost 4 bases and J lost 0, with 9 bases in between. CDR3 size: 14 residues. Germline values: CDR1 MDHEN, CDR2 SYDVKM. For the CDR3, the DNA is TGTGCCAGCAGTTACAGGGTGCCTAACTATGGCTACACCTTC. It is translated as CASSYRVPNYGYTF.

J is TRBJ1-1 and V is TRBV19, with 8 bases lining up with TRBD1. Germline V gene sequence: CDR1 LNHDA, CDR2 SQIVND (reference sequence). Germline trimming cut 5 bases from V and 3 bases from J; bases unmatched to any gene: 11. The CDR3 contains 16 residues. CDR3 nucleotide sequence: TGTGCCAGTAGTGACCCCCGGACAGGGAGGGACACTGAAGCTTTCTTT. Translation gives CASSDPRTGRDTEAFF.

This clone occurred a few times. The rearrangement joins TRBV2 to TRBJ1-2, with a possible D match to TRBD1 (5 bases). In germline, CDR1 is SNHLY, CDR2 FYNNEI. V lost 8 bases and J 5 bases, leaving 9 bases between the germline ends. CDR3 length equals 11 residues. CDR3 coding DNA: TGTGCCAGCCAGGACACGTATGGCTACACCTTC. Translated, it gives CASQDTYGYTF.

The V gene is TRBV29-1, the J gene TRBJ1-2; TRBD1 aligns across 8 bases. The germline gives CDR1 SQVTM, CDR2 ANQGSEA. There are 13 residues in the CDR3. After removal of 7 bases from V and 2 bases from J, the junction contained 6 bases not matched to a gene. CDR3 nucleotide sequence: TGCAGCGCCCGGGACAGGAGCAACTATGGCTACACCTTC. Amino acid sequence: CSARDRSNYGYTF.

This chain joins TRBV6-1 and TRBJ2-5; the match to TRBD1 covers 7 bases. The trim removed 6 bases at V and 4 bases at J, leaving 5 bases unmatched. Germline loops: CDR1 MNHNS, CDR2 SASEGT. This CDR3 has 13 amino acids. The CDR3 sequence: CASSTTGRETQYF. DNA for the CDR3: TGTGCCAGCAGCACGACAGGGAGAGAGACCCAGTACTTC.

The CDR3 here is CASSSDSDYGYTF. The CDR3 coding sequence is TGTGCCAGCAGCTCTGACAGTGACTATGGCTACACCTTC. V usage is TRBV5-6 and J usage is TRBJ1-2; TRBD1 might be the D (5 bases). This CDR3 is built from 13 residues. From germline, CDR1 is SGHDT and CDR2 YYEEEE. V shed 3 bases and J shed 3 bases, with 9 bases lying between them.